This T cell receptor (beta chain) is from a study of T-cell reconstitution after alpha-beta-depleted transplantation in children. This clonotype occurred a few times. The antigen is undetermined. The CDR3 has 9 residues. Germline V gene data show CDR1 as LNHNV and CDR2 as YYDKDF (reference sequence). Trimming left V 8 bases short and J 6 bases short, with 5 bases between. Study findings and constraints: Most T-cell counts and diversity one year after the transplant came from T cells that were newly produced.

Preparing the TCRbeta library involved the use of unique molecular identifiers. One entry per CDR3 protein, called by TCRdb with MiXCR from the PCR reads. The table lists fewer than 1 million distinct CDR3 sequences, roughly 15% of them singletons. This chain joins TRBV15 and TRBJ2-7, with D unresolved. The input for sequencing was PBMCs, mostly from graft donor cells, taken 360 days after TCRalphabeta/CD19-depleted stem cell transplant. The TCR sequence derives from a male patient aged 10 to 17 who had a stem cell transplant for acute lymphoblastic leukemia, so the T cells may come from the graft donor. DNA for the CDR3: TGTGCCACCTCCGCCGAGCAGTACTTC. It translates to CATSAEQYF.